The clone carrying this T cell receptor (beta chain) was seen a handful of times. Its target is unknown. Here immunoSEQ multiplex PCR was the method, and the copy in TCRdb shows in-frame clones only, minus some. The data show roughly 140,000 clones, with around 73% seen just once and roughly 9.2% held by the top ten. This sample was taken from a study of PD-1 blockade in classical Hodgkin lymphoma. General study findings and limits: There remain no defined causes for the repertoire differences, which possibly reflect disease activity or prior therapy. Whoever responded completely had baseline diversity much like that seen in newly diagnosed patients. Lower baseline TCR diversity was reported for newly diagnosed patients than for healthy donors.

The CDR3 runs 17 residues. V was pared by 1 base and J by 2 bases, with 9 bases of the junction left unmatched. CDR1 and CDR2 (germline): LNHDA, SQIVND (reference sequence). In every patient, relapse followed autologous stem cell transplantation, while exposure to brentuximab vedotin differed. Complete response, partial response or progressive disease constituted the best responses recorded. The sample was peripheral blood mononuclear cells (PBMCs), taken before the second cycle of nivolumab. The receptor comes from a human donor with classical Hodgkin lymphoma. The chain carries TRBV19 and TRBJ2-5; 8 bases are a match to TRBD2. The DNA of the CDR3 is TGTGCCAGTAGTATAGCCTATAGCGGGACACCTCAAGAGACCCAGTACTTC. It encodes CASSIAYSGTPQETQYF.